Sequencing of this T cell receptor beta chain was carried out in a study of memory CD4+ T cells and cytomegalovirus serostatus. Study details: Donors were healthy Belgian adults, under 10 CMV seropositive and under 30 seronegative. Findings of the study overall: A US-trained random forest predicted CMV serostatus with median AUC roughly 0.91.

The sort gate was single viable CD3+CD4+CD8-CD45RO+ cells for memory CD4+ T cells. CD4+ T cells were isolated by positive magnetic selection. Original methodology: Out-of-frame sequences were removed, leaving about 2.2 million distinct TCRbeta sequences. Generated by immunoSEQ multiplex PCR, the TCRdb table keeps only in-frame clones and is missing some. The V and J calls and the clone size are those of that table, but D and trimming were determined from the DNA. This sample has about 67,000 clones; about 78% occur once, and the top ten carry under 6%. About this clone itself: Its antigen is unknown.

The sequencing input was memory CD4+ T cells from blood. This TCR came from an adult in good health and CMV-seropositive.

CDR3 in amino acids: CASSLRPYSPLHF. The CDR3 region has the DNA TGTGCCAGCAGCTTACGACCTTATTCACCCCTCCACTTT. The chain links TRBV5-6 to TRBJ1-6, with D hard to call. Germline assignment: CDR1 SGHDT and CDR2 YYEEEE. CDR3 length: 13 residues. V was shortened by 2 bases and J by 8 bases, with 8 bases between the two germline ends.